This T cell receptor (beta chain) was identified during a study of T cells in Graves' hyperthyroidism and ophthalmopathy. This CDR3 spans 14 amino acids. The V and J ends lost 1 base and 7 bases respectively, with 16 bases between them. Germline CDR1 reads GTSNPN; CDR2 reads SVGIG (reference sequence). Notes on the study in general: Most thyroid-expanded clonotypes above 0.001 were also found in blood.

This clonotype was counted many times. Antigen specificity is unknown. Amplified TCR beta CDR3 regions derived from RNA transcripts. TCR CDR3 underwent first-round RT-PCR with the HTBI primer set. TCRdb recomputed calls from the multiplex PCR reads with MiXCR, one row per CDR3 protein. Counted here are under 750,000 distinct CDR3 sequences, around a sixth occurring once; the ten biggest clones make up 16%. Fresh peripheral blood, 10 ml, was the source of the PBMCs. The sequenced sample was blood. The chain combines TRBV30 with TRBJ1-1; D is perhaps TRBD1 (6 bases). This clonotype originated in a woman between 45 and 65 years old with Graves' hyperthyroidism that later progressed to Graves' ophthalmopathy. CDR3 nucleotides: TGTGCCTGGAGTGATTTGGTTCAGGGGAATGAAGCTTTCTTT. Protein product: CAWSDLVQGNEAFF.